The rows below give T cell receptor beta chains drawn from one sample of a study of CD8 T cells in Susac syndrome. TCRdb redid the calling of the immunoSEQ multiplex PCR reads with MiXCR, one entry per CDR3 protein. The table records some 120,000 distinct CDR3 sequences, around 95% of them present only once. Source material: CD4+ T cells from PBMCs. The receptors here all came from a human donor in good health. Both conserved end residues are part of each CDR3. Clone size is not always given. Where it is, it says once, few, many or a class for expanded clones.

CASSLFSAKTGELFF | TRBJ2-2 | once | TRBV7-2
CASIGTGNNEQFF | TRBJ2-1 | . | TRBV6-6
CAITPEGYNEQFF | TRBJ2-1 | . | TRBV10-3
CASSPRETGYDQPQHF | TRBJ1-5 | . | TRBV18
CASSQRTGDTDTQYF | TRBJ2-3 | . | TRBV3-1
CASSSPGTGNYGYTF | TRBJ1-2 | . | TRBV27
CSARGRVSYEQYF | TRBJ2-7 | once | TRBV20-1
CASSSNSRDRDTEAFF | TRBJ1-1 | . | TRBV11-3
CASSLFSYEQYF | TRBJ2-7 | . | TRBV11-2
CASSLGGNGPKEKLFF | TRBJ1-4 | . | TRBV7-9
CSSRPPGFQETQYF | TRBJ2-5 | . | TRBV20-1
CSARPPDSPIQYF | TRBJ2-4 | . | TRBV20-1
CASSQAGALASGSYEQYF | TRBJ2-7 | . | TRBV4-2
CASSPPRLAGGFSYEQYF | TRBJ2-7 | once | TRBV18
CASSLGGEKGTEAFF | TRBJ1-1 | . | TRBV7-8
CASSQDRWTSGSQDTQYF | TRBJ2-3 | . | TRBV3-1
CASRRSRLADYEQYF | TRBJ2-7 | . | TRBV5-1
CASSGFTDSNQPQHF | TRBJ1-5 | once | TRBV2
CASSLSRDRVYTF | TRBJ1-2 | . | TRBV7-2
CASSFLTGRREGDTQYF | TRBJ2-3 | . | TRBV7-6
CASSQGGTSGYNEQFF | TRBJ2-1 | . | TRBV4-1
CASRTSGRVPYEQYF | TRBJ2-7 | . | TRBV2